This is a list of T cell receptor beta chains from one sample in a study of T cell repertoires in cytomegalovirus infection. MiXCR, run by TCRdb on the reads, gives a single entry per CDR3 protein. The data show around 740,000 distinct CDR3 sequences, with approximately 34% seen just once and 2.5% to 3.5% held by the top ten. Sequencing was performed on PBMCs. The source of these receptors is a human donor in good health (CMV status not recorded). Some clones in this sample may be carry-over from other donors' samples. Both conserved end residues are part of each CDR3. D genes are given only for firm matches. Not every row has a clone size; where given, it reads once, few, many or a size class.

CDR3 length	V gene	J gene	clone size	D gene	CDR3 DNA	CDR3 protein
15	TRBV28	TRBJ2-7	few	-	TGTGCCAGCAGCCCTTTACTCGACGGAACCTACGAGCAGTACTTC	CASSPLLDGTYEQYF
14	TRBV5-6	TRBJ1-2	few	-	TGTGCCAGCAGCTTCGGGCCCGGAGACTATGGCTACACCTTC	CASSFGPGDYGYTF
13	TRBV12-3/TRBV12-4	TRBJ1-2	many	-	TGTGCCAGCAGTTTAAACAGGGAAGGTGGCTACACCTTC	CASSLNREGGYTF
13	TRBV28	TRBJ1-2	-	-	TGTGCCAGCACCGAAAGACAGTGGCGCGGCTACACCTTC	CASTERQWRGYTF
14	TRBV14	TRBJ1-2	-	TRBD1	TGTGCCAGCAGCCCAGTGACAGGGCCCTATGGCTACACCTTC	CASSPVTGPYGYTF
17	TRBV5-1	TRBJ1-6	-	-	TGCGCCAGCAGCTCAGCTAACGACAGAAGATCAAATTCACCCATCCACTTT	CASSSANDRRSNSPIHF
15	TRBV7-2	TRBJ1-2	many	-	TGTGCCAGCAGCTTAAACCCGAACAGGGAGCGCGGCTACACCTTC	CASSLNPNRERGYTF
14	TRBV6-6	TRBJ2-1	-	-	TGTGCCAGCAGGCACCACACAGGCCTGGGTGAGCAGTTCTTC	CASRHHTGLGEQFF
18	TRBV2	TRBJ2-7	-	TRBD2	TGTGCCAGCAGTCCTACTAGCGGGAGGGCCGTTCCCTACTACGAGCAGTACTTC	CASSPTSGRAVPYYEQYF
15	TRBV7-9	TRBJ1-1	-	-	TGTGCCAGCAGCTTTTCGGGGGAAGTGAACACTGAAGCTTTCTTT	CASSFSGEVNTEAFF
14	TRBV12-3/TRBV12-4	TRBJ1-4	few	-	TGTGCCAGCAGACTCTCGGCGGTGAATGAAAAACTGTTTTTT	CASRLSAVNEKLFF
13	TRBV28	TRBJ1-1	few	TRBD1	TGTGCCAGTCAAGGGCAGGGGGCCACTGAAGCTTTCTTT	CASQGQGATEAFF
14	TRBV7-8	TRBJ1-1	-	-	TGTGCCAGCAGCCTTGACAGGATGAACCCTGAAGCTTTCTTT	CASSLDRMNPEAFF
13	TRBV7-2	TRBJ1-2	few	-	TGTGCCAGCAGCCGGGTACAGAGCTATGGCTACACCTTC	CASSRVQSYGYTF
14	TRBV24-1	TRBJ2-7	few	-	TGTGCCACCAGTGGATTGGAAAGTCCCTACGAGCAGTACTTC	CATSGLESPYEQYF
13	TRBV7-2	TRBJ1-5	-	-	TGTGCCAGCAGCTTTGAACCGGGTCATCCCCATCATTTT	CASSFEPGHPHHF
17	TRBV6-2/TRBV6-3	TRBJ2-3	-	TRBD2	TGTGCCAGCAGCCTACGGACTAGCGGGGGGGATGGCGATACGCAGTATTTT	CASSLRTSGGDGDTQYF
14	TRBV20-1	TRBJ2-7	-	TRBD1	TGCAGTGCTAGAAGGCCAGGGGGCTTCTACGAGCAGTACTTC	CSARRPGGFYEQYF
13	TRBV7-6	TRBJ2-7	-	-	TGTGCCAGCAGCCCGATAGCGTCCTACGAGCAGTACTTC	CASSPIASYEQYF
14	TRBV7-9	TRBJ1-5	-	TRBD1	TGTGCCAGCAGCTTAGCGGGACAGGGGAGGCCCCAGCATTTT	CASSLAGQGRPQHF
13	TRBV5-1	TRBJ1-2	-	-	TGCGCCAGCAGCCTCCTTAGAGGGCTTGGCTACACCTTC	CASSLLRGLGYTF
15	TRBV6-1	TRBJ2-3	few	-	TGTGCCAGCAGTGGCGGCTCCACTAGCACAGATACGCAGTATTTT	CASSGGSTSTDTQYF
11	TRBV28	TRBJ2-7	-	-	TGTGCCAGCAGGATGCACTACGAGCAGTACTTC	CASRMHYEQYF
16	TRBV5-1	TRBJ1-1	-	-	TGCGCCAGCAGCTTGGCGTCAGGGTCTTCAAACACTGAAGCTTTCTTT	CASSLASGSSNTEAFF
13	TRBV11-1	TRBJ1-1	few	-	TGTGCCAGCAGCTTAGACGGGTCAGGAGAAGCTTTCTTT	CASSLDGSGEAFF
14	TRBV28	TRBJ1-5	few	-	TGTGCCAGCAGTTTATGGGGGGGAACCCAGCCCCAGCATTTT	CASSLWGGTQPQHF
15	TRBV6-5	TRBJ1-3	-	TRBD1	TGTGCCAGCAGCTCCGACAGGGGTCCTGGAAACACCATATATTTT	CASSSDRGPGNTIYF
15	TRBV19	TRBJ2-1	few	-	TGTGCCAGTAGTATAGATTGGGCAGGTAACAATGAGCAGTTCTTC	CASSIDWAGNNEQFF